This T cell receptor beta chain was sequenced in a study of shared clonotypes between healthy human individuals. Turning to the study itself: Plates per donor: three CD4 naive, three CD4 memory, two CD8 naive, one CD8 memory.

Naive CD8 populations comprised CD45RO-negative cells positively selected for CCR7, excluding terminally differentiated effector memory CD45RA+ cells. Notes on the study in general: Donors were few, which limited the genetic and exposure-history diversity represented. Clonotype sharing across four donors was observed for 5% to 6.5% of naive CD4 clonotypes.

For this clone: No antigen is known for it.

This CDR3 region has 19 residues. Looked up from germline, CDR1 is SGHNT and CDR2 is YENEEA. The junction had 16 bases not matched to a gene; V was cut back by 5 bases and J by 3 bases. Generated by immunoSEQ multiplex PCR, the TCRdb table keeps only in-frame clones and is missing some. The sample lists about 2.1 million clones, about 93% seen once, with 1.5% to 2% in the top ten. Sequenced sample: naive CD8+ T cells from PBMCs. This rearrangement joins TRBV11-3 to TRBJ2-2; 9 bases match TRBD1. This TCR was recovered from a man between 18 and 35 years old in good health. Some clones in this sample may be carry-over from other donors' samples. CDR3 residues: CASSPYPTGGDSHTGELFF. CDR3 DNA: TGTGCCAGCAGCCCATACCCCACAGGGGGCGACTCCCACACCGGGGAGCTGTTTTTT.